These T cell receptor beta chains were read from a single sample in a study of identifying expanded T cells in peripheral blood. This table comes from immunoSEQ multiplex PCR, and its TCRdb copy is limited to in-frame clones, with some not included. The sample has about 130,000 clones, 65% to 90% seen once. Sequencing input: blood. These receptors came from a person between 18 and 75 years old in good health. CDR3s include the opening cysteine and the closing phenylalanine or tryptophan. A D gene is named only where the DNA matches it firmly. The size of a clone is reported for some rows only, either as once, few or many, or as a class for expanded clones.

v_gene	d_gene	j_gene	abundance	CDR3nt	CDR3aa
TRBV5-4	TRBD1	TRBJ2-7	-	TGTGCCAGCAGGGAAGGGACAGGGGCCTTCTACGAGCAGTACTTC	CASREGTGAFYEQYF
TRBV7-2	TRBD1	TRBJ1-1	once	TGTGCCAGCAGCTCGGACAGGGGAGGCACTGAAGCTTTCTTT	CASSSDRGGTEAFF
TRBV5-1	TRBD2	TRBJ2-3	many	TGCGCCAGCAGCTTGGGTGCGGGGGGGCCTTTATCAGATACGCAGTATTTT	CASSLGAGGPLSDTQYF
TRBV11-2	-	TRBJ2-5	-	TGTGCCAGCAGCTTGCGGGGACGGGAAGGGACCCAGTACTTC	CASSLRGREGTQYF
TRBV7-3	-	TRBJ1-1	-	TGTGCCAGCAGCTTAAACCCAGCAGGGAACACTGAAGCTTTCTTT	CASSLNPAGNTEAFF
TRBV19	TRBD1	TRBJ1-2	few	TGTGCCAGTAGCGTACAGGGGAGCTATGGCTACACCTTC	CASSVQGSYGYTF
TRBV7-2	-	TRBJ2-7	-	TGTGCCAGCAGCTCTACGGGGATCAGCTACGAGCAGTACTTC	CASSSTGISYEQYF
TRBV30	-	TRBJ2-1	-	TGTGCCTGGAGTATAAGTGGGAATGAGCAGTTCTTC	CAWSISGNEQFF
TRBV28	-	TRBJ2-7	-	TGTGCCAGCAGTCCGACCGAGATCGTCTGGGGCCCCGAGCAGTACTTC	CASSPTEIVWGPEQYF
TRBV4-1	TRBD2	TRBJ2-7	-	TGCGCCAGCAGCCAAGCAGGCCTAGCGGCTGTCTACGAGCAGTACTTC	CASSQAGLAAVYEQYF
TRBV20-1	-	TRBJ2-1	-	TGCAGTGCGGAGAACAGTTATGAGCAGTTCTTC	CSAENSYEQFF
TRBV11-2	TRBD2	TRBJ2-1	-	TGTGCCAGCAGCTTAGACGGACTAGCGGCGGGTTCCAATGAGCAGTTCTTC	CASSLDGLAAGSNEQFF
TRBV5-5	-	TRBJ2-7	-	TGTGCCAGCAGCTGGTGGGGACGTTACGAGCAGTACTTC	CASSWWGRYEQYF